The T cell receptor (beta chain) under discussion was sequenced for a study of cytomegalovirus exposure and HLA in healthy donors. Study-wide points: Sequencing likely caused a cluster of highly shared sequence variants. Cytomegalovirus status, reportedly, was diagnosed with high specificity and sensitivity by the classifier. In an earlier analysis, most TCR beta V segments were productive about 87% or about 30% of the time.

With 60 Vbeta and 13 Jbeta primers, the PCR was carried out. TCRdb's copy holds only in-frame clones and misses some; the assay was immunoSEQ multiplex PCR. Of about 160,000 clones in the sample, under 75% were seen once. Germline V gives CDR1 PRHDT, CDR2 FYEKMQ (reference sequence). CDR3 size: 13 residues. J lost 6 bases, V lost 5 bases, and 4 bases had no gene match. Every donor was a healthy person donating bone marrow. As for this clone: The antigen is not known.

Sequencing was performed on PBMCs. V gene TRBV13 combines with J gene TRBJ2-1, with 7 bases fitting TRBD2. This TCR was sampled from a man aged 35-49 years in good health and CMV-seropositive. This CDR3 reads CASSPGLPNEQFF. For the CDR3, the DNA is TGTGCCAGCAGCCCGGGACTACCCAATGAGCAGTTCTTC.